The 4 T cell receptor beta chains below come from one sample, sequenced in a study of CD8+ T cells in alopecia areata. The treatment is: oral pan-JAK inhibitor, 5-10 mg twice daily. It was cDNA, reverse transcribed from extracted RNA, that served as the sequencing template. Sequenced by immunoSEQ multiplex PCR; TCRdb stores in-frame clones only, minus some. Of about 140,000 clones detected, roughly 82% appear once; the ten largest clones hold 20% to 25%. The sample in question was CD8+ T cells sorted from blood, obtained at week 4, from a patient treated with tofacitinib. The receptors originated from a human donor with alopecia areata.

CDR3: CASSVRDSEGAFF. CDR3 sequence (DNA): TGTGCCAGCAGCGTCAGGGATTCCGAGGGAGCTTTCTTT. The V and J genes are TRBV7-2 and TRBJ1-1; a weak D match, TRBD1 (5 bases). The V end lost 5 bases, the J end lost 10 bases, and 17 bases lay between the germline ends. The CDR3 totals 13 residues. The germline V gene has CDR1 SGHTA and CDR2 FQGNSA.

This clone was picked up a small number of times. J is TRBJ1-4 and V is TRBV2, with unresolved D. V was trimmed by 3 bases and J by 5 bases, leaving 10 bases between them. Germline V gene data show CDR1 as SNHLY and CDR2 as FYNNEI. The CDR3 is 14 residues long. The CDR3 region has the DNA TGTGCCAGCAGTGATTCCACGATAAATGAAAAACTGTTTTTT. As protein: CASSDSTINEKLFF.

V and J are TRBV4-2 and TRBJ1-4, with TRBD1 as a possible D gene (5 bases). The CDR3 covers 15 residues. Trimming took off 0 bases at V and 5 bases at J, with 10 bases between the two ends. Per germline, CDR1 LGHNA and CDR2 YNFKEQ. The CDR3 DNA reads TGTGCCAGCAGCCAAGAAGGATGGGGGAATGAAAAACTGTTTTTT. Translating gives CASSQEGWGNEKLFF.

V and J are TRBV7-9 and TRBJ2-5; D gene ambiguous. The CDR3 runs 13 residues. Trimming removed 1 base from V and 1 base from J, with 4 bases in between. Per the germline V gene, CDR1 is SEHNR and CDR2 is FQNEAQ (reference sequence). CDR3 nucleotides: TGTGCCAGCAGCTTAGGGACCCAAGAGACCCAGTACTTC. It translates to CASSLGTQETQYF.